The rows below give T cell receptor beta chains drawn from one sample of a study of T-cell reconstitution after alpha-beta-depleted transplantation in children. One entry per CDR3 protein results from TCRdb running MiXCR on the PCR reads. This repertoire shows about 610,000 distinct CDR3 sequences, roughly a tenth found once; its top ten account for about 4%. The source was PBMCs from the stem cell graft donor, collected from the stem cell graft. The receptors shown here come from a human donor who donated a stem cell graft to a child with acute myeloid leukemia. CDR3s include the opening cysteine and the closing phenylalanine or tryptophan. Fields, in order: J gene, clone size, V gene, CDR3 length, D gene, CDR3 DNA, CDR3 protein. The D gene is left open where the match is weak. Expanded clones are given a class, and other clones once, few, many or no size at all.

TRBJ2-1	few	TRBV20-1	17	TRBD2	TGCAGTGCTAGTAGACCTTTAGCGGGAGGGAAAGGGAATGAGCAGTTCTTC	CSASRPLAGGKGNEQFF
TRBJ2-3	NA	TRBV4-2	17	TRBD2	TGTGCCAGCAGCCAAGTCCCTAGCGGGGACAGCACAGATACGCAGTATTTT	CASSQVPSGDSTDTQYF
TRBJ2-5	NA	TRBV7-3	16	TRBD2	TGTGCCAGCAGCTTAACGGCCACTAGCGGCGGGGAGACCCAGTACTTC	CASSLTATSGGETQYF
TRBJ2-1	NA	TRBV6-2/TRBV6-3	18	TRBD2	TGTGCCAGCAGTTCCCTCACCGGGAGCGGGAGATCCGGCAATGAGCAGTTCTTC	CASSSLTGSGRSGNEQFF
TRBJ2-1	many	TRBV3-1	16	NA	TGTGCCAGCAGCCCGTGGGGGGCTAGCTCCTACAATGAGCAGTTCTTC	CASSPWGASSYNEQFF
TRBJ2-6	NA	TRBV7-2	16	TRBD1	TGTGCCAGCAGCTCCAGGACAGGGACTGGGGCCAACGTCCTGACTTTC	CASSSRTGTGANVLTF
TRBJ2-1	NA	TRBV6-1	16	TRBD2	TGTGCCAGCAGGCGTCTACTAGCGGGAACGGGAAATGAGCAGTTCTTC	CASRRLLAGTGNEQFF
TRBJ2-5	many	TRBV12-5	12	NA	TGTGCTAGTGGTTTGGTAGGGAAGACCCAGTACTTC	CASGLVGKTQYF
TRBJ1-5	few	TRBV5-1	14	NA	TGCGCCAGCAGCGATGTGGGGGGGAATCAGCCCCAGCATTTT	CASSDVGGNQPQHF
TRBJ2-7	many	TRBV12-3/TRBV12-4	15	TRBD1	TGTGCCAGCAGTTCCCCGGGACAGGGGGTTTACGAGCAGTACTTC	CASSSPGQGVYEQYF
TRBJ2-3	NA	TRBV3-1	19	TRBD1	TGTGCCAGCAGCCAAGATTGGGACAGGGAGTCGAGAAGCACAGATACGCAGTATTTT	CASSQDWDRESRSTDTQYF
TRBJ1-2	NA	TRBV7-6	13	NA	TGTGCCAGCAGCTTCCCGGGGAACTATGGCTACACCTTC	CASSFPGNYGYTF
TRBJ2-1	NA	TRBV29-1	15	TRBD2	TGCAGCGTTGGTACTAGCGGGACTACCTACAATGAGCAGTTCTTC	CSVGTSGTTYNEQFF
TRBJ2-3	NA	TRBV29-1	11	NA	TGCAGCGTTGATTCGGGAGATACGCAGTATTTT	CSVDSGDTQYF
TRBJ2-2	few	TRBV11-3	16	TRBD2	TGTGCCAGCAGCCCCGGGACTAACTACAACACCGGGGAGCTGTTTTTT	CASSPGTNYNTGELFF
TRBJ1-6	NA	TRBV5-4	15	TRBD1	TGTGCCAGCAGCTTGGAGGGACAGCATAATTCACCCCTCCACTTT	CASSLEGQHNSPLHF
TRBJ2-1	NA	TRBV29-1	12	NA	TGCAGCGTTGAATACGGGAAGAATGAGCAGTTCTTC	CSVEYGKNEQFF
TRBJ1-1	NA	TRBV27	16	NA	TGTGCCAGCAGACCCCTCGTTCCGGGGGCGCCCACTGAAGCTTTCTTT	CASRPLVPGAPTEAFF
TRBJ1-3	few	TRBV12-3/TRBV12-4	15	NA	TGTGCCAGCAGTCTATGGGTCGTCTCTGGAAACACCATATATTTT	CASSLWVVSGNTIYF
TRBJ2-3	many	TRBV28	15	TRBD2	TGTGCCAGCAGTTTGGCGGGAGGGCCCGCAGATACGCAGTATTTT	CASSLAGGPADTQYF
TRBJ2-5	NA	TRBV15	17	TRBD2	TGTGCCACCAGCAGAGTGACTAGCGGGCGGTACCAAGAGACCCAGTACTTC	CATSRVTSGRYQETQYF
TRBJ2-3	many	TRBV7-8	15	NA	TGTGCCAGCACGCGGACTGTTCGAAGCACAGATACGCAGTATTTT	CASTRTVRSTDTQYF
TRBJ2-1	few	TRBV15	15	NA	TGTGCCACCAGCGGTCAATTCAGCTCCTACAATGAGCAGTTCTTC	CATSGQFSSYNEQFF
TRBJ2-5	NA	TRBV4-3	16	TRBD1	TGCGCCAGCAGCCAGGGGGGACAGGGGGTCGCGGAGACCCAGTACTTC	CASSQGGQGVAETQYF
TRBJ1-1	many	TRBV5-1	14	TRBD1	TGCGCCAGCAGCGAAAACAGGGGTGTAACTGAAGCTTTCTTT	CASSENRGVTEAFF
TRBJ2-1	many	TRBV6-2/TRBV6-3	16	TRBD1	TGTGCCAGCGGGACAGATTCTAAAAGCTCCTACAATGAGCAGTTCTTC	CASGTDSKSSYNEQFF
TRBJ2-5	few	TRBV12-3/TRBV12-4	13	NA	TGTGCCAGCAGGAAGCGGGCCCAAGAGACCCAGTACTTC	CASRKRAQETQYF
TRBJ2-7	NA	TRBV29-1	12	NA	TGCAGCGTTAATGGAGCGGGCTACGAGCAGTACTTC	CSVNGAGYEQYF
TRBJ1-1	few	TRBV29-1	13	NA	TGCAGCGTTTTGCGGGGGAGGAGCTCTGAAGCTTTCTTT	CSVLRGRSSEAFF